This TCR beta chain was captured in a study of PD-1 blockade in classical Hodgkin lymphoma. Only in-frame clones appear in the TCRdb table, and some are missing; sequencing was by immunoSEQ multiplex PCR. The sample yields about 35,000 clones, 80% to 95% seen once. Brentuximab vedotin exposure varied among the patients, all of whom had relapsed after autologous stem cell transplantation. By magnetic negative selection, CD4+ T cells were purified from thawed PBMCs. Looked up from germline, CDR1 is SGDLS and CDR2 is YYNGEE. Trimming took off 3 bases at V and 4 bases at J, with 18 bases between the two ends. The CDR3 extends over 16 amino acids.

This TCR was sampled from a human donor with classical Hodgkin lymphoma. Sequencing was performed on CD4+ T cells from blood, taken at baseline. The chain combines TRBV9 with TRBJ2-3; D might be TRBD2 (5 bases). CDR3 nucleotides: TGTGCCAGCAGCGCCTGGCCTGTCCCCGGGGCAGATACGCAGTATTTT. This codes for CASSAWPVPGADTQYF.